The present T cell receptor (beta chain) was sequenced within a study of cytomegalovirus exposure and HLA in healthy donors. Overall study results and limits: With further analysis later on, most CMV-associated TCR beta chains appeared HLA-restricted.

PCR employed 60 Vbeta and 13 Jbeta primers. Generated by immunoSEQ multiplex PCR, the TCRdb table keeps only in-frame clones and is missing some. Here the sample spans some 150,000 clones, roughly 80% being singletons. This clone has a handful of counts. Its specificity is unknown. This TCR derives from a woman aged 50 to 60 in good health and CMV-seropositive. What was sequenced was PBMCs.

The CDR3: CASSVDSYNEQFF. For the CDR3, the DNA is TGTGCCAGCAGCGTAGACAGCTACAATGAGCAGTTCTTC. V usage is TRBV9 and J usage is TRBJ2-1; D is uncertain. The germline V and J ends were trimmed by 0 bases and 3 bases, with 4 bases remaining between them. CDR1 SGDLS and CDR2 YYNGEE come from the germline V gene. This CDR3 contains 13 residues.